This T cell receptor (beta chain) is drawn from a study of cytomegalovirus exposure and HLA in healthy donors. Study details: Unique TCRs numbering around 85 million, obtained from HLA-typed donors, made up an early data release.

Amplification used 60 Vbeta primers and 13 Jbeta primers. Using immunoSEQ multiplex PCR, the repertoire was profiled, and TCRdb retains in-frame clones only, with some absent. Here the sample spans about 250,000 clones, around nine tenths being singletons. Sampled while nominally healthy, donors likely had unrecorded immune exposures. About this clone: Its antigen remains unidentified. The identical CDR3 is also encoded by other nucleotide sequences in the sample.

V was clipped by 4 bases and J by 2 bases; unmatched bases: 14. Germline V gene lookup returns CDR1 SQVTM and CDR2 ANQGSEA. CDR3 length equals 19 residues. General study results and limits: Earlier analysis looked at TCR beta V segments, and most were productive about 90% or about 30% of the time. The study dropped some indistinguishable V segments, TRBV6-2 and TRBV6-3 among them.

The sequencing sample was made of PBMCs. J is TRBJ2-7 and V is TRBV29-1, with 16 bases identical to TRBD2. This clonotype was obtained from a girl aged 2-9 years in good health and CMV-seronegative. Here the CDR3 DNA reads TGCAGCGTTGCGTCCGGGACTAGCGGGAGGGAGGGGCTGCCCTACGAGCAGTACTTC. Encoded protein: CSVASGTSGREGLPYEQYF.